What follows describes a single TCR beta chain. Its antigen is undetermined. This entry is derived from a study of blood T cells in healthy people across ages. Study as a whole: Using template switching, researchers captured about one barcoded beta molecule for each two T cells.

Study-level points and caveats: Donors of long life had a larger count of naive CD4+ cells and greater diversity than aged donors.

Healthy individuals of Caucasian origin from Russia, aged about 6 to 100, served as donors. Alongside a J-beta primer mix, a sample-barcoded 5' primer served in a second PCR lasting roughly 6 to 11 cycles. TCRdb redid the calling of the 5' RACE reads with MiXCR, one entry per CDR3 protein. The sample has about 770,000 distinct CDR3 sequences, 40% to 50% seen once. This TCR was recovered from a man between 60 and 70 years old in good health. Material for sequencing was blood.

CDR3 sequence reads: CAISGGTGTPQETQFF. CDR3 sequence (DNA): TGTGCCATCAGTGGGGGGACAGGGACTCCGCAAGAGACCCAGTTCTTC. V gene TRBV10-3 combines with J gene TRBJ2-1; 9 bases match TRBD1. Germline assignment: CDR1 ENHRY and CDR2 SYGVKD. The CDR3 totals 16 residues. The V and J ends lost 4 bases and 13 bases, in that order; junction bases with no gene match: 17.